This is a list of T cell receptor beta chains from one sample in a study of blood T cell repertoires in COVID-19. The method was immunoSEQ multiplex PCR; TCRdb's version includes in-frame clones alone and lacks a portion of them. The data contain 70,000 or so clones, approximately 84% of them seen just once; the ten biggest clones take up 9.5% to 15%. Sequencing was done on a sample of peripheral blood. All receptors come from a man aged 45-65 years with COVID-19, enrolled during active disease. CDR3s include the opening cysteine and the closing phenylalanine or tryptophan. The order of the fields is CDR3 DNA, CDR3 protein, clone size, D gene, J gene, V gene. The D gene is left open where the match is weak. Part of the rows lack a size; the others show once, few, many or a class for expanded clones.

TGCAGCGCTGCGGACAGGGCAGCTTTCTTT CSAADRAAFF . TRBD1 TRBJ1-1 TRBV29-1
TGTGCCAGCAGTGAACGGGGGGCCTTAGGCACAGATACGCAGTATTTT CASSERGALGTDTQYF once . TRBJ2-3 TRBV2
TGTGCCAGCAGCTTATCCAGGAACACCGGGGAGCTGTTTTTT CASSLSRNTGELFF . . TRBJ2-2 TRBV7-3
TGTGCCAGCAGCTTGAGCGGAAGTCAGCCCCAGCATTTT CASSLSGSQPQHF . . TRBJ1-5 TRBV11-2
TGTGCCAGCAGGAGGCCGGGACAGGACTACGAGCAGTACTTC CASRRPGQDYEQYF once TRBD1 TRBJ2-7 TRBV6-5
TGTGCCAGCAGCAGGGACAGGGGAGTTGGCTACACCTTC CASSRDRGVGYTF . TRBD1 TRBJ1-2 TRBV5-4
TGTGCCACCAGCAGTCGTCCTACAGGGGTTGGGGCCAACGTCCTGACTTTC CATSSRPTGVGANVLTF . TRBD1 TRBJ2-6 TRBV15
TGTGCCAGCAGCTCATCGGGGGGGATTCAGTTCTTC CASSSSGGIQFF . TRBD2 TRBJ2-1 TRBV9
TGTGCCTGGAGTATACAGACGAATGAAAAACTGTTTTTT CAWSIQTNEKLFF few . TRBJ1-4 TRBV30
TGTGCCAGCTCATCCGGGTCGCCCGTTCTTGCATACGAGCAGTACTTC CASSSGSPVLAYEQYF few . TRBJ2-7 TRBV18
TGTGCCACCAGTGATTCATCTCCCGGCCTAACTAGCGGGAGGGCCGTAACGGTCAATGAGCAGTTCTTC CATSDSSPGLTSGRAVTVNEQFF . TRBD2 TRBJ2-1 TRBV24-1
TGTGCCACCGCTCGCCAGGGGTGGACTGAAGCTTTCTTT CATARQGWTEAFF . . TRBJ1-1 TRBV19
TGTGCCAGCAGTGACGGGGGCAGCAGCTCCTACAATGAGCAGTTCTTC CASSDGGSSSYNEQFF . . TRBJ2-1 TRBV6-4
TGTGCCAGCAGCACCCCAGGGCGGGGGACTAGCGGGAGAGGTGAGCAGTACTTC CASSTPGRGTSGRGEQYF . TRBD2 TRBJ2-7 TRBV7-9
TGCGCCAGCACCCACCTCCTGACTAGCGGTGAAAACATTCAGTACTTC CASTHLLTSGENIQYF once TRBD2 TRBJ2-4 TRBV5-1
TGTGCCTGGAGTGTAGTAGAAACTAATGAAAAACTGTTTTTT CAWSVVETNEKLFF . . TRBJ1-4 TRBV30
TGTGCCAGCTCAAACCTAGCGGGAGTTAAAGAGACCCAGTACTTC CASSNLAGVKETQYF . TRBD2 TRBJ2-5 TRBV18
TGTGCCAGCACCGGTTTACCTCCCGCCGAGCAGTACTTC CASTGLPPAEQYF . . TRBJ2-7 TRBV7-8
TGCGCCAGCAGCCAAGAGCGAGCGGGAGGGCCCGCGGCAGATACGCAGTATTTT CASSQERAGGPAADTQYF many TRBD2 TRBJ2-3 TRBV4-3
TGTGCCAGCAGCGTAGGAGGGACAGCCAATTCACCCCTCCACTTT CASSVGGTANSPLHF . TRBD1 TRBJ1-6 TRBV9
TGCAGTGCTAGTCCTCTTTCGACAGGGGGGGGAAACATTCAGTACTTC CSASPLSTGGGNIQYF . TRBD1 TRBJ2-4 TRBV20-1
TGCAGTGCTACCAGGGCGTATGGCTACACCTTC CSATRAYGYTF . . TRBJ1-2 TRBV20-1
TGTGCCAGCCGGGAGGGTGGCGCCTACGAGCAGTACTTC CASREGGAYEQYF . TRBD2 TRBJ2-7 TRBV19
TGTGCCAGTAGTGTGGGGACAGCTGTCAATGAAAAACTGTTTTTT CASSVGTAVNEKLFF . TRBD1 TRBJ1-4 TRBV19
TGTGCCAGCAGTTCCCGGGACAAAACTTACGAGCAGTACTTC CASSSRDKTYEQYF few . TRBJ2-7 TRBV6-6
TGTGCCAGCTCACCAAAAGACAGGGTTAGGAATGAGCAGTTCTTC CASSPKDRVRNEQFF . TRBD1 TRBJ2-1 TRBV18
TGCGCCAGCAGTGAAAGGCCTAGCGCCAGCGATGAGCAGTTCTTC CASSERPSASDEQFF . . TRBJ2-1 TRBV10-1
TGTGCCAGCAGCCGCGGAGATACGCAGTATTTT CASSRGDTQYF . . TRBJ2-3 TRBV7-6
TGTGCCACCTCCACCCTTCAGGGATACACTGAAGCTTTCTTT CATSTLQGYTEAFF . . TRBJ1-1 TRBV28
TGTGCCAGCAGCCTAACAGGGGGCCCCTACGAGCAGTACTTC CASSLTGGPYEQYF . TRBD1 TRBJ2-7 TRBV5-4
TGTGCCAGCAGCTTAGAGGGGATTGGCTATGGCTACACCTTC CASSLEGIGYGYTF few . TRBJ1-2 TRBV7-9
TGTGCCAGCAGCTTGGGGACTAGCGGGAGCTGGGAGCTGTTTTTT CASSLGTSGSWELFF . TRBD2 TRBJ2-2 TRBV5-5
TGCGCCAGCAGTGAGTCCGGACGGCCGGGGGAGCAGTACTTC CASSESGRPGEQYF few . TRBJ2-7 TRBV10-1
TGCGCCAGCAGCTTGGGGCCTTGGAATGAGCAGTTCTTC CASSLGPWNEQFF . . TRBJ2-1 TRBV5-1
TGTGCCAGCAGCACTCGACAGGGCGGGGAGACCCAGTACTTC CASSTRQGGETQYF . TRBD1 TRBJ2-5 TRBV9
TGTGCCAGCAGCCAGCCTGGGCAGGCTAATGAAAAACTGTTTTTT CASSQPGQANEKLFF . . TRBJ1-4 TRBV7-8
TGTGCCAGCAGCCAAGTCGAGCGGGAGTACACAGATACGCAGTATTTT CASSQVEREYTDTQYF few TRBD2 TRBJ2-3 TRBV4-2
TGTGCCAGCAGCCCCGCGACCTCAGGATACAATGAGCAGTTCTTC CASSPATSGYNEQFF . . TRBJ2-1 TRBV7-2
TGTGCCAGCAGCTTATTGCCAGGGGGTGGTAATGAGCAGTTCTTC CASSLLPGGGNEQFF once TRBD1 TRBJ2-1 TRBV7-2
TGCGCCAGCAGCCAAGAGACGGTCCGGGAGGATGAGGAGTTCTTC CASSQETVREDEEFF . TRBD2 TRBJ2-1 TRBV4-3
TGTGCCAGCAGCATCCTACAGGGGTTCGGCCAAGAGACCCAGTACTTC CASSILQGFGQETQYF . TRBD1 TRBJ2-5 TRBV5-8
TGTGCCAGCACCTATTCCCAGGGAGGGGTCTCGCAGTTCTTC CASTYSQGGVSQFF . TRBD2 TRBJ2-1 TRBV6-5
TGTGCCAGCAGCCAAGTCCGGACAGGGTGGCGCACTGAAGCTTTCTTT CASSQVRTGWRTEAFF . TRBD1 TRBJ1-1 TRBV2